Listed below are T cell receptor beta chains from one sample, sequenced in a study of T cells in localized non-small cell lung cancer. Sequencing was performed with immunoSEQ multiplex PCR; in TCRdb, only in-frame clones are kept and a portion is missing. The sample lists some 54,000 clones; around three quarters were seen once. This sample comprised PBMCs, obtained before any cancer treatment. The receptor set was obtained from a woman aged 40-69 years with stage II lung adenocarcinoma. CDR3s include the opening cysteine and the closing phenylalanine or tryptophan. D genes are given only for firm matches. The size field is filled for only some rows; it gives once, few, many or a size class.

d_gene,abundance,v_gene,j_gene,CDR3nt,CDR3aa
NA,NA,TRBV7-6,TRBJ2-5,TGTGCCAGCAGCAGGGACTTGGGAGAGACCCAGTACTTC,CASSRDLGETQYF
TRBD1,NA,TRBV29-1,TRBJ1-2,TGCAGCGTCACCGGGACAGGACTAGTAGCTAACTATGGCTACACCTTC,CSVTGTGLVANYGYTF
TRBD1,few,TRBV29-1,TRBJ1-2,TGCAGCGTTGAAGAATCTTCAGGACAGGGAATATGGAGCGGCTACACCTTC,CSVEESSGQGIWSGYTF
NA,NA,TRBV14,TRBJ2-7,TGTGCCAGCAGCCCTAGACAGGCTTTCTACGAGCAGTACTTC,CASSPRQAFYEQYF
NA,few,TRBV25-1,TRBJ2-5,TGTGCCAGCAGTGATAGTAGGGACTACCAAGAGACCCAGTACTTC,CASSDSRDYQETQYF
NA,NA,TRBV5-4,TRBJ1-1,TGTGCCAGCAGCTTGGTGGCTTGGGGTGAAGCTTTCTTT,CASSLVAWGEAFF
TRBD2,few,TRBV4-2,TRBJ2-3,TGTGCCAGCAGCCAAGAGGGCTCAGCGGGGGGGCCGGATACGCAGTATTTT,CASSQEGSAGGPDTQYF
TRBD1,few,TRBV19,TRBJ1-1,TGTGCCAGTAGTATTTCCCCCAGGGGGTTGGCTTTCTTT,CASSISPRGLAFF
TRBD1,NA,TRBV5-4,TRBJ2-7,TGTGCCAGCAGCTTAAGGACAGGACTTACTACCTACGAGCAGTACTTC,CASSLRTGLTTYEQYF
NA,NA,TRBV7-9,TRBJ2-7,TGTGCCAGCAGCTTAGCAGAGGCGCAGTACTTC,CASSLAEAQYF
NA,NA,TRBV9,TRBJ1-3,TGTGCCAGCAGCGTAGGGCCATTTGGAAACACCATATATTTT,CASSVGPFGNTIYF
NA,medium-sized,TRBV6-1,TRBJ1-5,TGTGCCAGCGGGCCACAGGGAGAAAGCAATCAGCCCCAGCATTTT,CASGPQGESNQPQHF
NA,NA,TRBV11-2,TRBJ2-5,TGTGCCAGCAGCTTATCCGGGGAGACCCAGTACTTC,CASSLSGETQYF
TRBD1,NA,TRBV2,TRBJ1-5,TGTGCCAGCAGTGTACAGGGGAATCAGCCCCAGCATTTT,CASSVQGNQPQHF
TRBD1,once,TRBV6-6,TRBJ1-2,TGTGCCAGCAGAGAAACGGGACAGCAAAACTATGGCTACACCTTC,CASRETGQQNYGYTF
TRBD1,NA,TRBV7-6,TRBJ2-7,TGTGCCAGCAGCTCGAGACAGGGGGTAACCTACGAGCAGTACTTC,CASSSRQGVTYEQYF
NA,few,TRBV15,TRBJ2-7,TGTGCCACCAGTCGCCGACAGGATTCCGCCTTTGCGCAGTACTTC,CATSRRQDSAFAQYF
TRBD1,NA,TRBV7-9,TRBJ1-4,TGTGCCAGCAGCACCGCCGGGACAGCTTTTGAAAAACTGTTTTTT,CASSTAGTAFEKLFF
NA,NA,TRBV29-1,TRBJ1-2,TGCAGCGCCTGGGCAGGCGTCTATGGCTACACCTTC,CSAWAGVYGYTF
NA,NA,TRBV30,TRBJ1-2,TGTGCCTGGACCAGTATCACTTTTAACTATGGCTACACCTTC,CAWTSITFNYGYTF
NA,NA,TRBV29-1,TRBJ2-3,TGCAGCGTTGAGTTGGACAGCCGCGGGTCCACCACAGATACGCAGTATTTT,CSVELDSRGSTTDTQYF
NA,NA,TRBV28,TRBJ1-3,TGTGCCAGCAGTTTAACACTTGAAGGAAACACCATATATTTT,CASSLTLEGNTIYF
TRBD1,once,TRBV9,TRBJ1-1,TGTGCCAGCAGCGTAGGGCGAGGGGGCGGCACTGAAGCTTTCTTT,CASSVGRGGGTEAFF
NA,NA,TRBV11-3,TRBJ1-3,TGTGCCAGCGACCTCAATTCATCGGGGCTAAGTGGAAACACCATATATTTT,CASDLNSSGLSGNTIYF
NA,once,TRBV28,TRBJ2-7,TGTGCCAGCAGTTTCGTGGGAATAGAACAGGGCTCCTACGAGCAGTACTTC,CASSFVGIEQGSYEQYF
NA,few,TRBV5-5,TRBJ1-1,TGTGCCAGCAGCTTGGTCGGGGGACGGGGCACTGAAGCTTTCTTT,CASSLVGGRGTEAFF
NA,NA,TRBV7-2,TRBJ2-3,TGTGCCAGCAGCTCCGGATCCGGGATCTTCACAGATACGCAGTATTTT,CASSSGSGIFTDTQYF
NA,NA,TRBV2,TRBJ2-1,TGTGCCAGCAGTGAACGCACTAGCCTCGGTGAGCAGTTCTTC,CASSERTSLGEQFF
TRBD1,NA,TRBV7-6,TRBJ2-1,TGTGCCAGCAGCTTAGCGGGACCAGGGGGCAATGAGCAGTTCTTC,CASSLAGPGGNEQFF
NA,NA,TRBV29-1,TRBJ1-3,TGCAGCGTTTTAGGGCCAGGAAACACCATATATTTT,CSVLGPGNTIYF
TRBD1,NA,TRBV2,TRBJ1-5,TGTGCCAGCTTGTCGAGGCAGGGGGATTATAGCAATCAGCCCCAGCATTTT,CASLSRQGDYSNQPQHF
NA,NA,TRBV7-2,TRBJ1-1,TGTGCCAGCAGCTCAAACAGGATTGAAGCTTTCTTT,CASSSNRIEAFF
NA,NA,TRBV6-1,TRBJ1-2,TGTGCCTCCGGCGGGGGTAGGTCTGGCTACACCTTC,CASGGGRSGYTF
TRBD2,once,TRBV7-9,TRBJ2-3,TGTGCCAGCAGCTTAGGGGAGGGAACAGATACGCAGTATTTT,CASSLGEGTDTQYF
NA,few,TRBV19,TRBJ1-2,TGTGCCAGTAGTATGGTCAGCGAGAATAACTATGGCTACACCTTC,CASSMVSENNYGYTF
TRBD1,NA,TRBV27,TRBJ2-1,TGTGCCAGCAGACAGACAGGGAGCTCCTACAATGAGCAGTTCTTC,CASRQTGSSYNEQFF
NA,NA,TRBV6-6,TRBJ1-6,TGTGCCAGCGTGAAAGGGTATAGCTCACCCCTCCACTTT,CASVKGYSSPLHF